This T cell receptor beta chain derives from a study of CD8 T cells in ankylosing spondylitis. Study results and limitations: Disease-linked clones reportedly showed significant enrichment in matched ankylosing spondylitis synovial fluid. Earlier work had already found some motif variants in reactive arthritis synovial fluid and blood.

The ends lost 4 bases at V and 3 bases at J; junction bases unmatched: 14. This CDR3 region has 17 residues. One entry per CDR3 protein, called by TCRdb with MiXCR from the 5' RACE reads. The sample has about 250,000 distinct CDR3 sequences; more than 20% are singletons. This clonotype was seen at least ten times. The antigen remains undetermined. V is TRBV12-3 or TRBV12-4 and J is TRBJ2-7, with 8 bases aligning to TRBD1. The sample consisted of blood, either unsorted or a sorted T cell fraction (not recorded which). The sequence was collected from a male donor with ankylosing spondylitis or in good health (not recorded which). CDR3 sequence: CASSSGSQNRGVYEQYF. The CDR3 nucleotides are TGTGCCAGCAGTTCCGGGAGCCAAAACAGGGGGGTCTACGAGCAGTACTTC.